This TCR beta chain was profiled in a study of T cell responses to AZD1222 COVID-19 vaccine. Regarding the study as a whole: It was only six AZD1222 recipients who were seropositive at baseline. CD4 TCRs associated with vaccination spanned spike, dominating at 160-218 and 743-854. Among the donors, most were white British and more were female, and clonal diversity was possibly underestimated. Variant regions that are unmutated are reportedly the target of nearly half of spike-specific TCRs.

Notes on this clone: Its antigen is still unknown.

The V gene's germline CDR1 is MNHEY and CDR2 SVGAGI. The ends were cut back, 4 bases at V and 2 bases at J, with 5 bases in the middle. This CDR3 spans 13 amino acids. Assay: immunoSEQ multiplex PCR; the TCRdb copy retains only in-frame clones and omits some. The data show about 120,000 clones, with roughly 84% seen just once and around 1.2% held by the top ten. The sample here was peripheral blood, taken on day 0 of AZD1222 vaccination. The V gene is TRBV6-5, the J gene TRBJ2-2; D is unclear. This sequence was found in an adult in good health. The CDR3 reads CASSSTNTGELFF. DNA for the CDR3: TGTGCCAGCAGTTCCACTAACACCGGGGAGCTGTTTTTT.